The TCR beta chain under discussion was sequenced for a study of cytomegalovirus exposure and HLA in healthy donors. About the research overall: Prior work identified more than 90 million unique TCR beta sequences in around 170 million T cells.

PCR used 60 Vbeta primers and 13 Jbeta primers. Libraries were prepared by immunoSEQ multiplex PCR; TCRdb keeps only in-frame clonotypes and omits some of them. Of approximately 37,000 clones in the sample, approximately 79% were seen once. Turning to this clone: Its matching antigen is unknown.

Study results and limitations: Other equally common chains were less clonally expanded than HLA-associated TCR beta chains, a later analysis showed.

The CDR3 runs 15 residues. V dropped 4 bases and J dropped 8 bases, with 15 bases sitting between them. Looked up from germline, CDR1 is MGHRA and CDR2 is YSYEKL. This rearrangement joins TRBV4-1 to TRBJ1-6; weak D call: TRBD1 (6 bases). The sequence was collected from a woman between 18 and 29 years old in good health and CMV-seropositive. Material for sequencing was PBMCs. The CDR3 coding sequence is TGCGCCAGCAGCCTAGGGGGGGGAGATGATTCACCCCTCCACTTT. Its translation: CASSLGGGDDSPLHF.